The rows below give T cell receptor beta chains drawn from one sample of a study of CD8+CD57+ T cells in acquired aplastic anemia. Using its own MiXCR run on the reads, TCRdb lists one record per CDR3 protein. The table has 220,000 or so distinct CDR3 sequences, 65% seen once. The sequenced material came from sorted CD4+, CD8+, or CD8+CD57+ T cells (not recorded which) from PBMCs. The receptors stem from a human donor with aplastic anemia. Each CDR3 is given with its conserved first and last residue. Fields, in order: CDR3 DNA, CDR3 protein, D gene, V gene, clone size, J gene. The D gene is left open where the match is weak. Some rows mark clone size as missing; the rest say once, few, many or name a class of expanded clone.

CDR3nt: TGTGCTAGCAGCTTAGCAAGAACAGGGACCAATGAGAAGTACTTC
CDR3aa: CASSLARTGTNEKYF
d_gene: NA
v_gene: TRBV7-7
abundance: once
j_gene: TRBJ2-1

CDR3nt: TGTGCCAGCACCACACCCTTAACGTTCGGAGGTGAGCAGTTCTTC
CDR3aa: CASTTPLTFGGEQFF
d_gene: NA
v_gene: TRBV6-1
abundance: few
j_gene: TRBJ2-1

CDR3nt: TGTGCCAGCAGCCCTTGGCAGGGTACGGGCAATGAGCAGTTCTTC
CDR3aa: CASSPWQGTGNEQFF
d_gene: NA
v_gene: TRBV9
abundance: NA
j_gene: TRBJ2-1

CDR3nt: TGTGCCACCAGTGATTCCCTCGGTCGGACCTACGAGCAGTACTTC
CDR3aa: CATSDSLGRTYEQYF
d_gene: NA
v_gene: TRBV24-1
abundance: NA
j_gene: TRBJ2-7

CDR3nt: TGCAGTGGGAGGGGGGGTGTGAACACTGAAGCTTTCTTT
CDR3aa: CSGRGGVNTEAFF
d_gene: NA
v_gene: TRBV20-1
abundance: NA
j_gene: TRBJ1-1

CDR3nt: TGTGCCAGCAGCTTAGTCAGGGGGCCGAACACCGGGGAGCTGTTTTTT
CDR3aa: CASSLVRGPNTGELFF
d_gene: TRBD1
v_gene: TRBV7-9
abundance: NA
j_gene: TRBJ2-2

CDR3nt: TGTGCCAGCAGCCCCGGGCCGGGGGCGCGGGACTACGAGCAGTACTTC
CDR3aa: CASSPGPGARDYEQYF
d_gene: NA
v_gene: TRBV9
abundance: NA
j_gene: TRBJ2-7

CDR3nt: TGTGCCAGTAGTATAGTCGGGGCAGCAAACACTGAAGCTTTCTTT
CDR3aa: CASSIVGAANTEAFF
d_gene: NA
v_gene: TRBV19
abundance: few
j_gene: TRBJ1-1

CDR3nt: TGTGCCAGCAGCGCCCTGAACGGGACGGCAAATTCACCCCTCCACTTT
CDR3aa: CASSALNGTANSPLHF
d_gene: NA
v_gene: TRBV9
abundance: few
j_gene: TRBJ1-6

CDR3nt: TGTGCCAGCAACTCCGGGGGGGCTTCCTATGGCTACACCTTC
CDR3aa: CASNSGGASYGYTF
d_gene: NA
v_gene: TRBV7-2
abundance: NA
j_gene: TRBJ1-2

CDR3nt: TGTGCCACCAGCAGAGATCTGGGGAGTTACGAGCAGTACTTC
CDR3aa: CATSRDLGSYEQYF
d_gene: NA
v_gene: TRBV15
abundance: few
j_gene: TRBJ2-7

CDR3nt: TGTGCCAGCAGCTTAGCTAGCGGGGGGGCAACGGTCTACAATGAGCAGTTCTTC
CDR3aa: CASSLASGGATVYNEQFF
d_gene: TRBD2
v_gene: TRBV5-4
abundance: NA
j_gene: TRBJ2-1

CDR3nt: TGTGCCAGCAGTGAAGAAGGGGTCCAGCCCCAGCATTTT
CDR3aa: CASSEEGVQPQHF
d_gene: NA
v_gene: TRBV2
abundance: NA
j_gene: TRBJ1-5

CDR3nt: TGTGCCAGCAGCCTAGTGGGGCCTGAAGCTTTCTTT
CDR3aa: CASSLVGPEAFF
d_gene: NA
v_gene: TRBV7-9
abundance: once
j_gene: TRBJ1-1

CDR3nt: TGTGCCAGCAGCTTAGACAGGTTCTACGAGCAGTACTTC
CDR3aa: CASSLDRFYEQYF
d_gene: NA
v_gene: TRBV11-1
abundance: NA
j_gene: TRBJ2-7

CDR3nt: TGCAGTGCTAAAAACCAAAGGACAGGATTTGGAAACACCATATATTTT
CDR3aa: CSAKNQRTGFGNTIYF
d_gene: TRBD1
v_gene: TRBV20-1
abundance: NA
j_gene: TRBJ1-3

CDR3nt: TGTGCCAGCAGTGGAGGGGGCTGGGGCTATGGCTGCACCTTC
CDR3aa: CASSGGGWGYGCTF
d_gene: TRBD1
v_gene: TRBV25-1
abundance: NA
j_gene: TRBJ1-2

CDR3nt: TGTGCCAGCAGTCGCCACGGTGCCGGGGGATCCTTTGAAGCTTTCTTT
CDR3aa: CASSRHGAGGSFEAFF
d_gene: NA
v_gene: TRBV27
abundance: NA
j_gene: TRBJ1-1

CDR3nt: TGCAGTGCTAGGGGGGGGGCGTCGGGGTCACCCCTCCACTTT
CDR3aa: CSARGGASGSPLHF
d_gene: NA
v_gene: TRBV20-1
abundance: once
j_gene: TRBJ1-6

CDR3nt: TGTGCCAGTGCCGTATTAGAGCATAGCGGTCAGCCCCAGCATTTT
CDR3aa: CASAVLEHSGQPQHF
d_gene: NA
v_gene: TRBV19
abundance: NA
j_gene: TRBJ1-5

CDR3nt: TGTGCCAGCAGCTTACCCCCCTCTGGAAACACCATATATTTT
CDR3aa: CASSLPPSGNTIYF
d_gene: NA
v_gene: TRBV7-9
abundance: NA
j_gene: TRBJ1-3

CDR3nt: TGCGCCAGCAGTGCACCGGGACAGGGGCAGTTCTTC
CDR3aa: CASSAPGQGQFF
d_gene: TRBD1
v_gene: TRBV10-1
abundance: NA
j_gene: TRBJ2-1

CDR3nt: TGTGCCATCCGCGCCGGACAGCCCTACGAGCAGTACTTC
CDR3aa: CAIRAGQPYEQYF
d_gene: NA
v_gene: TRBV10-3
abundance: NA
j_gene: TRBJ2-7

CDR3nt: TGCAGTGCGCCGATGGCAGGTGCCTACGAGCAGTACTTC
CDR3aa: CSAPMAGAYEQYF
d_gene: NA
v_gene: TRBV20-1
abundance: NA
j_gene: TRBJ2-7

CDR3nt: TGTGCCAGCAGCCAAGGCGCAACAGGGTGGGAAACCCAGTACTTC
CDR3aa: CASSQGATGWETQYF
d_gene: NA
v_gene: TRBV14
abundance: NA
j_gene: TRBJ2-5

CDR3nt: TGTGCCAGCAGCTCCAGCCTAGGGTCACCCCTCCACTTT
CDR3aa: CASSSSLGSPLHF
d_gene: NA
v_gene: TRBV7-9
abundance: NA
j_gene: TRBJ1-6

CDR3nt: TGTGCCAGCAGCCCGGGACAGGACGCCTACGAGCAGTACTTC
CDR3aa: CASSPGQDAYEQYF
d_gene: TRBD1
v_gene: TRBV5-4
abundance: NA
j_gene: TRBJ2-7

CDR3nt: TGTGCCAGCAGCTCCGGACTGATCACAGATACGCAGTATTTT
CDR3aa: CASSSGLITDTQYF
d_gene: NA
v_gene: TRBV14
abundance: NA
j_gene: TRBJ2-3

CDR3nt: TGTGCCACCAGCAGGGACCTGAAGGACGGCTCCTACAATGAGCAGTTCTTC
CDR3aa: CATSRDLKDGSYNEQFF
d_gene: NA
v_gene: TRBV15
abundance: NA
j_gene: TRBJ2-1

CDR3nt: TGTGCCAGCAGTTTAGGGGGTTCACCCCTCCACTTT
CDR3aa: CASSLGGSPLHF
d_gene: NA
v_gene: TRBV12-3/TRBV12-4
abundance: NA
j_gene: TRBJ1-6

CDR3nt: TGCAGTGCTAGTCTAGGGGGTAGCTCCTATAATTCACCCCTCCACTTT
CDR3aa: CSASLGGSSYNSPLHF
d_gene: NA
v_gene: TRBV20-1
abundance: NA
j_gene: TRBJ1-6

CDR3nt: TGTGCCACCAGCACCCGAGTGGCTCCAGGGGATGGCTACACCTTC
CDR3aa: CATSTRVAPGDGYTF
d_gene: NA
v_gene: TRBV15
abundance: few
j_gene: TRBJ1-2

CDR3nt: TGTGCCAGCAGCTTAGTCGACAGCTACGAGCAGTACTTC
CDR3aa: CASSLVDSYEQYF
d_gene: NA
v_gene: TRBV7-9
abundance: NA
j_gene: TRBJ2-7

CDR3nt: TGTGCCAGCAGTCCTCGACTTTACACCGGGGAGCTGTTTTTT
CDR3aa: CASSPRLYTGELFF
d_gene: NA
v_gene: TRBV6-2/TRBV6-3
abundance: NA
j_gene: TRBJ2-2

CDR3nt: TGTGCCATCAGTGCTCCGGACGATAATTCACCCCTCCACTTT
CDR3aa: CAISAPDDNSPLHF
d_gene: NA
v_gene: TRBV10-3
abundance: NA
j_gene: TRBJ1-6

CDR3nt: TGTGCCACCAGTGGCTTGGGGAGGGACAGTGGACACGAGCAGTACTTC
CDR3aa: CATSGLGRDSGHEQYF
d_gene: NA
v_gene: TRBV24-1
abundance: NA
j_gene: TRBJ2-7